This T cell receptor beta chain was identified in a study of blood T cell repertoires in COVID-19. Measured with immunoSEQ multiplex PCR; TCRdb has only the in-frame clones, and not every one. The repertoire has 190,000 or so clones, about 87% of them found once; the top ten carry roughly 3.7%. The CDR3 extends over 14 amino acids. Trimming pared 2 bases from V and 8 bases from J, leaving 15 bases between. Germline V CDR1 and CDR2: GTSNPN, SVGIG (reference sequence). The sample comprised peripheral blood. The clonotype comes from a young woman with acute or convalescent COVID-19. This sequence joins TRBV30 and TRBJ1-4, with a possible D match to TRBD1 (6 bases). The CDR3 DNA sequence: TGTGCCTGGAGTCCCGGGACAAAAGACGAAAAACTGTTTTTT. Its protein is CAWSPGTKDEKLFF. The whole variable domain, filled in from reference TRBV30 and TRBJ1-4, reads SQTIHQWPATLVQPVGSPLSLECTVEGTSNPNLYWYRQAAGRGLQLLFYSVGIGQISSEVPQNLSASRPQDRQFILSSKKLLLSDSGFYLCAWSPGTKDEKLFFGSGTQLSVL.